Presented here are 28 T cell receptor beta chains from one specimen sequenced in a study of identical twins. MiXCR, run by TCRdb on the 5' RACE reads, gives a single entry per CDR3 protein. The sample lists nearly 900,000 distinct CDR3 sequences; about 12% were seen once. This sample was shared with a second study, whose subject was yellow fever vaccine responses in identical twins.

Specimen: PBMCs. These receptors all stem from a young woman in good health.

The sample holds many counts of this clonotype. The chain combines TRBV6-1 with TRBJ1-2; D is ambiguous. There are 15 residues in the CDR3. CDR1 is MNHNS, CDR2 SASEGT, per germline. V was shortened by 2 bases and J by 3 bases, with 13 bases between the two germline ends. CDR3 loop: CASSETDGVYYGYTF. CDR3 nucleotide sequence: TGTGCCAGCAGTGAAACAGATGGCGTGTACTATGGCTACACCTTC.

Many counts were recorded for this clonotype. The chain carries TRBV29-1 and TRBJ1-1; 7 bases fit TRBD1. The germline gives CDR1 SQVTM, CDR2 ANQGSEA. The V gene end was trimmed by 5 bases and the J gene end by 0 bases; junction bases not matched to a gene: 3. CDR3 length: 13 amino acids. CDR3 in amino acids: CSVFGQVNTEAFF. The CDR3 DNA sequence: TGCAGCGTTTTCGGACAGGTGAACACTGAAGCTTTCTTT.

This chain links TRBV24-1 with TRBJ2-1, with TRBD2 matching 14 bases. V was pared by 3 bases and J by 10 bases, with 4 bases of the junction left unmatched. Germline V CDR1 and CDR2: KGHDR, SFDVKD. The CDR3 covers 15 residues. CDR3 DNA sequence: TGTGCCACCAGTGATAAGGGACTAGCGGGAGCCGAGCAGTTCTTC. Its protein product is CATSDKGLAGAEQFF.

This clonotype was seen more than once but under ten times. The chain recombines TRBV7-9 with TRBJ2-1; no reliable D call. CDR1 is SEHNR and CDR2 is FQNEAQ in the germline V gene (reference sequence). V gave up 2 bases and J gave up 0 bases, with 8 bases separating them. The CDR3 loop spans 15 amino acids. The CDR3 loop is CASSLTISSYNEQFF. CDR3 bases: TGTGCCAGCAGCTTAACTATAAGCTCCTACAATGAGCAGTTCTTC.

This clonotype was detected only a few times. The chain couples TRBV2 to TRBJ1-2; no clear D gene. There are 13 residues in the CDR3. CDR1 is SNHLY, CDR2 FYNNEI, per germline. V was shortened by 6 bases and J by 6 bases, with 14 bases between the two germline ends. This chain's CDR3 is CASRGRPGDGYTF. DNA of the CDR3: TGTGCCAGCAGAGGAAGACCGGGAGATGGCTACACCTTC.

This clonotype has more than one count but fewer than ten. V is TRBV28 and J is TRBJ2-7; no clear D. The CDR3 totals 14 residues. Germline V lookup: CDR1 MDHEN, CDR2 SYDVKM. Trimming shortened V by 5 bases and J by 0 bases, and 11 bases separated the two germline ends. The CDR3 nucleotides read TGTGCCAGCAGTCCGCCGGACCGCTCCTACGAGCAGTACGTC. Translating it yields CASSPPDRSYEQYV.

This clonotype showed up many times. The chain carries TRBV6-1 and TRBJ2-2, with D unresolved. The CDR3 covers 14 residues. Germline V gives CDR1 MNHNS, CDR2 SASEGT. Trimming removed 6 bases at V and 4 bases at J, with 12 bases between. The DNA of the CDR3 is TGTGCCAGCAGCCGAACGTACCGCACCGGGGAGCTGTTTTTT. Residues: CASSRTYRTGELFF.

Notes on this clonotype: With a much larger clone just one base away, this may be a read error. The CDR3 sequence: CASRDSGSLSGELFF. CDR3 coding DNA: TGTGCCAGCAGGGATAGCGGGAGTTTGTCCGGGGAGCTGTTTTTT. This chain connects TRBV2 to TRBJ2-2; TRBD2 matches 9 bases. With 6 bases clipped from V and 6 bases from J, the junction kept 8 bases outside the gene matches. Germline-derived CDR1 and CDR2 are SNHLY and FYNNEI. The CDR3 is 15 amino acids. Full variable domain (missing parts from reference TRBV2 and TRBJ2-2): EPEVTQTPSHQVTQMGQEVILRCVPISNHLYFYWYRQILGQKVEFLVSFYNNEISEKSEIFDDQFSVERPDGSNFTLKIRSTKLEDSAMYFCASRDSGSLSGELFFGEGSRLTVL.

This rearrangement joins TRBV5-1 to TRBJ1-4, with 11 bases matching TRBD1. The CDR3 length is 15 residues. The V gene's germline CDR1 is SGHRS and CDR2 YFSETQ. The junction had 6 bases not matched to a gene; V was cut back by 4 bases and J by 7 bases. The CDR3 loop is CASSGTGGLGEKLFF. For the CDR3, the DNA is TGCGCCAGCAGCGGGACAGGGGGTCTGGGTGAAAAACTGTTTTTT.

In its sample, this clonotype was seen many times. The J gene is TRBJ2-3, the V gene TRBV4-1; D possibly matches TRBD1 or TRBD2 (5 bases each). Germline CDR1 and CDR2: MGHRA and YSYEKL. This CDR3 contains 12 residues. Trimming left V 7 bases short and J 1 base short, with 6 bases between. The DNA of the CDR3 is TGCGCCAGCATGGGGGGCACAGATACGCAGTATTTT. This encodes CASMGGTDTQYF.

The gene calls are TRBV24-1 and TRBJ2-1; 10 positions match TRBD2. The CDR3 sequence is 17 residues long. Germline V gives CDR1 KGHDR, CDR2 SFDVKD. J gave up 10 bases and V 4 bases, and 15 bases lay outside the gene matches. The CDR3 region has the DNA TGTGCCACCAGTGACCAGACAGACCAGCGGGAGGGCCGGGAGCAGTTCTTC. Its protein is CATSDQTDQREGREQFF.

This sequence joins TRBV20-1 and TRBJ1-5; D gene uncertain. V dropped 3 bases and J dropped 4 bases, with 10 bases sitting between them. Germline CDR1 reads DFQATT; CDR2 reads SNEGSKA (reference sequence). CDR3 length equals 13 residues. CDR3 nucleotides: TGCAGTGCTAGCTGGGAGCAGAATCAGCCCCAGCATTTT. Translating gives CSASWEQNQPQHF.

This clonotype was seen more than once but under ten times. The chain has TRBV11-2 and TRBJ2-3, with 7 bases lining up with TRBD1. This CDR3 is 14 amino acids long. CDR1 SGHAT and CDR2 FQNNGV come from the germline V gene. V was pared by 7 bases and J by 7 bases, with 11 bases of the junction left unmatched. The CDR3 spells CASNPPTGFHTQYF. CDR3 in DNA: TGTGCCAGCAACCCCCCGACAGGGTTCCATACGCAGTATTTT.

CDR3: CASSQDDFQALYEQYF. The CDR3 DNA reads as TGTGCCAGCAGCCAAGACGACTTCCAGGCCCTTTACGAGCAGTACTTC. The chain recombines TRBV14 with TRBJ2-7; D remains ambiguous. Germline CDR1 and CDR2: SGHDN and FVKESK. The CDR3 has 16 amino acids. The germline V and J ends were trimmed by 0 bases and 4 bases, with 16 bases remaining between them.

This clonotype was detected ten times or more. The rearrangement joins TRBV7-2 to TRBJ1-5; D is unresolved. Per germline, CDR1 SGHTA and CDR2 FQGNSA. There are 14 residues in the CDR3. Deletions cut 5 bases from V and 4 bases from J, with 12 bases between. CDR3 coding DNA: TGTGCCAGCAGCCAGGCCCATAAAAATCAGCCCCAGCATTTT. It translates to CASSQAHKNQPQHF.

At least ten counts were recorded for this clonotype. The chain is built from TRBV7-9 and TRBJ1-3; D gene ambiguous. This CDR3 has 14 residues. CDR1 is SEHNR, CDR2 FQNEAQ, per germline (reference sequence). V shed 1 base and J shed 5 bases, with 9 bases lying between them. For the CDR3, the DNA is TGTGCCAGCAGCTTAGAGGGAAAACGAAACACCATATATTTT. As protein: CASSLEGKRNTIYF.

This chain's CDR3 is CASSFRTAKYSYEQYF. CDR3 nucleotides: TGTGCCAGCAGTTTCCGAACAGCCAAGTACTCCTACGAGCAGTACTTC. The genes are TRBV27 and TRBJ2-7; D ambiguous. Per the germline V gene, CDR1 is MNHEY and CDR2 is SMNVEV (reference sequence). The V gene lost 3 bases and the J gene lost 0 bases, with 15 bases spanning the gap. CDR3 length equals 16 residues.

This clonotype was counted only a few times. The rearrangement uses TRBV5-1 and TRBJ1-5, with D possibly TRBD1 on 5 matching bases. With 4 bases removed from V and 6 bases from J, the gap between germline ends came to 11 bases. This CDR3 spans 13 amino acids. Germline CDR1 and CDR2: SGHRS and YFSETQ. CDR3 in DNA: TGCGCCAGCAGCACTGCCGGGGGTCAGCCCCAGCATTTT. Its translation: CASSTAGGQPQHF.

This rearrangement joins TRBV2 to TRBJ2-3; D uncertain. The J call may not be correct, given that the DNA end is closer to TRBJ1-5. This CDR3 comprises 17 residues. Germline assignment: CDR1 SNHLY and CDR2 FYNNEI. CDR3 DNA sequence: TGTGCCAGCAGGAGGACTAGCGGGTCCCCTAGCACAGATACGCAGCATTTT. Its protein is CASRRTSGSPSTDTQHF.

In this sample, this clonotype turned up many times. The rearrangement joins TRBV12-3 or TRBV12-4 to TRBJ2-3; 14 bases fit TRBD2. The CDR3 is 17 amino acids. V shed 2 bases and J 3 bases; nucleotides not matched to a gene: 4. The CDR3, as DNA: TGTGCCAGCAGTTTAAAGGGACTAGCGGGGGTGACAGATACGCAGTATTTT. Amino acids: CASSLKGLAGVTDTQYF.

The J gene is TRBJ1-1, the V gene TRBV15; 7 positions match TRBD1. CDR3 length equals 17 residues. Trimming took 3 bases from V and 5 from J; bases not matched to a gene: 15. Germline CDR1 is LNHNV and CDR2 is YYDKDF (reference sequence). The CDR3 DNA reads as TGTGCCACCAGCAGCCATTCGCAGGGGGTGGTTGATACTGAAGCTTTCTTT. The encoded protein is CATSSHSQGVVDTEAFF.

At least ten counts were recorded for this clonotype. The CDR3 bases are TGTGCCAGCAGACGGACTAGCGGGAGTTTTTACGAGCAGTACTTC. It specifies CASRRTSGSFYEQYF. The chain recombines TRBV12-3 or TRBV12-4 with TRBJ2-7, with 13 bases identical to TRBD2. V lost 6 bases, J lost 4 bases, and 6 bases stayed unmatched. This CDR3 is 15 amino acids long.

This clonotype has at least ten counts. V is TRBV6-5 and J is TRBJ2-3; D is uncertain. This CDR3 region has 12 residues. Germline CDR1 is MNHEY and CDR2 is SVGAGI. Deletions cut 6 bases from V and 4 bases from J, with 8 bases between. The CDR3 DNA follows: TGTGCCAGCAGCCAACGCCCAGATACGCAGTATTTT. Its protein product is CASSQRPDTQYF.

Many counts were recorded for this clonotype. The V and J genes are TRBV27 and TRBJ2-6, with a weak D call TRBD1 (6 bases). Germline values: CDR1 MNHEY, CDR2 SMNVEV (reference sequence). The CDR3 has 17 residues. V lost 7 bases, J lost 1 base, and 17 bases lay in between. The CDR3 loop is CASTLSNGQSGANVLTF. DNA of the CDR3: TGTGCCAGCACCCTCTCCAACGGACAGTCTGGGGCCAACGTCCTGACTTTC.

This clonotype was counted many times. The chain joins TRBV2 to TRBJ2-2, with D tentatively TRBD1 (5 bases). The CDR3 sequence is 14 residues long. Germline loops: CDR1 SNHLY, CDR2 FYNNEI. V was clipped by 6 bases and J by 4 bases, with 12 bases between them. Here the CDR3 reads CASRTDSSTGELFF. In nucleotides, the CDR3 is TGTGCCAGCAGGACAGACAGTAGCACCGGGGAGCTGTTTTTT. The whole variable domain, remainder taken from reference TRBV2 and TRBJ2-2, is EPEVTQTPSHQVTQMGQEVILRCVPISNHLYFYWYRQILGQKVEFLVSFYNNEISEKSEIFDDQFSVERPDGSNFTLKIRSTKLEDSAMYFCASRTDSSTGELFFGEGSRLTVL.

The sample holds one count of this clonotype. The rearrangement uses TRBV27 and TRBJ2-1; weak D call: TRBD2 (7 bases). Germline CDR1 and CDR2: MNHEY and SMNVEV (reference sequence). Trimming removed 3 bases from V and 12 bases from J, with 15 bases in between. This CDR3 comprises 13 residues. The CDR3, as DNA: TGTGCCAGCAGTTTGGCGGGGGCTAAGGGGCAGTTCTTC. Translating it yields CASSLAGAKGQFF.

This clonotype has a handful of counts. The chain uses TRBV7-9 and TRBJ2-2; 7 bases map to TRBD1. Germline CDR1 SEHNR, CDR2 FQNEAQ (reference sequence). Trimming cost V 3 bases and J 6 bases; bases outside gene matches: 4. The CDR3 sequence is 14 residues long. CDR3 sequence reads: CASSFTGASGELFF. CDR3 DNA: TGTGCCAGCAGCTTTACAGGGGCGTCCGGGGAGCTGTTTTTT.

V and J are TRBV10-2 and TRBJ2-7, with TRBD1 matching over 7 bases. Germline V gives CDR1 WSHSY, CDR2 SAAADI. J lost 4 bases, V lost 6 bases, and 12 bases had no gene match. This CDR3 spans 15 amino acids. The CDR3 spells CASRPGDSSGYEQYV. CDR3 nucleotides: TGCGCCAGCAGACCCGGGGACAGCTCTGGGTACGAGCAGTACGTC.